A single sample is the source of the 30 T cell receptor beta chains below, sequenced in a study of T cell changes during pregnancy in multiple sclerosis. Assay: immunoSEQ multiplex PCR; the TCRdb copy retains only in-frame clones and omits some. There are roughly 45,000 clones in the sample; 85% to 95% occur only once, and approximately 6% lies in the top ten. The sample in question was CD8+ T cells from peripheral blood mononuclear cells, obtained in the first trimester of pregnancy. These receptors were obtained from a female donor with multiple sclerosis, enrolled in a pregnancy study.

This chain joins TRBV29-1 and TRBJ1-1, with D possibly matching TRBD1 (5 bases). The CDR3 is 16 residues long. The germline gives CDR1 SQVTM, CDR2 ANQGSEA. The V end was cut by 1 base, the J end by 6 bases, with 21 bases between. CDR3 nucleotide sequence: TGCAGCGTTGAAGCCACGTTATACCAGGGTTTCCCTGAAGCTTTCTTT. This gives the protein CSVEATLYQGFPEAFF.

The CDR3 sequence: CASSYSTGGNQPQHF. The CDR3 nucleotides are TGTGCCAGCAGTTACTCGACAGGCGGCAATCAGCCCCAGCATTTT. The genes are TRBV6-5 and TRBJ1-5; perhaps TRBD1 as D (6 bases). Trimming cost V 0 bases and J 2 bases, with 8 bases left between them. This CDR3 is built from 15 residues. Germline CDR1 is MNHEY and CDR2 is SVGAGI.

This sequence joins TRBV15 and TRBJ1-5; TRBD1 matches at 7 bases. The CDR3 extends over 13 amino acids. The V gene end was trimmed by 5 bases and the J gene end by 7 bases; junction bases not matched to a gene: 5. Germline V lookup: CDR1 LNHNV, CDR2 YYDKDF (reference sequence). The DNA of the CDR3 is TGTGCCACCAGCGAGACAGGGACGCAGCCCCAGCATTTT. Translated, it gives CATSETGTQPQHF.

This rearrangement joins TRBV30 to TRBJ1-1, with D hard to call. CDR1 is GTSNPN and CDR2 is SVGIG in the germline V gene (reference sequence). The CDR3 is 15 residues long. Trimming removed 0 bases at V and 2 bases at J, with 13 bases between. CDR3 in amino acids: CAWSVNMGINTEAFF. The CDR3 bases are TGTGCCTGGAGTGTGAACATGGGCATAAACACTGAAGCTTTCTTT.

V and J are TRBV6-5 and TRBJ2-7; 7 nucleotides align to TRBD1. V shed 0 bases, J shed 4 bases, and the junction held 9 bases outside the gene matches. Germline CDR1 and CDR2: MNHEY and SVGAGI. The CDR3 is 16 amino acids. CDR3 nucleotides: TGTGCCAGCAGTTACTCGAGGGACAGCCTAATTTACGAGCAGTACTTC. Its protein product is CASSYSRDSLIYEQYF.

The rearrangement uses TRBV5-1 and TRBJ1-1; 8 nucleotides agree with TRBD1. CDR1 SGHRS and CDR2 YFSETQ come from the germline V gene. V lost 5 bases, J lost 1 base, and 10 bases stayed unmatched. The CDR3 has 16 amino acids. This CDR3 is CASSPPGGRGNTEAFF. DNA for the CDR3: TGCGCCAGCAGTCCGCCAGGGGGCCGGGGGAACACTGAAGCTTTCTTT.

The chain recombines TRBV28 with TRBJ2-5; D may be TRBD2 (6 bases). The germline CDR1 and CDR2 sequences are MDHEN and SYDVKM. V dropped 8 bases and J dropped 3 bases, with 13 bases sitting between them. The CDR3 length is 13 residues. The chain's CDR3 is CASRRWGEETQYF. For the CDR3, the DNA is TGTGCCAGCCGGAGGTGGGGGGAAGAGACCCAGTACTTC. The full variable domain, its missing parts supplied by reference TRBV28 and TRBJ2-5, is DVKVTQSSRYLVKRTGEKVFLECVQDMDHENMFWYRQDPGLGLRLIYFSYDVKMKEKGDIPEGYSVSREKKERFSLILESASTNQTSMYLCASRRWGEETQYFGPGTRLLVL.

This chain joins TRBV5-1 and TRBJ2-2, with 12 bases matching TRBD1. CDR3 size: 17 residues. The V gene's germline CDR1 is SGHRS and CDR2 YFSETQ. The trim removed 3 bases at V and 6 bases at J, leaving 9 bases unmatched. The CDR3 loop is CASSSPGTGGVPGELFF. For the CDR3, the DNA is TGCGCCAGCAGCTCCCCTGGGACAGGGGGCGTTCCCGGGGAGCTGTTTTTT.

This CDR3 reads CASSSRDRDYTGELFF. The CDR3 DNA follows: TGTGCCAGCAGTTCCCGGGACAGGGACTACACCGGGGAGCTGTTTTTT. The chain is built from TRBV27 and TRBJ2-2, with 9 bases matching TRBD1. The junction had 6 bases not matched to a gene; V was cut back by 4 bases and J by 3 bases. CDR3 size: 16 residues. From germline, CDR1 is MNHEY and CDR2 SMNVEV (reference sequence).

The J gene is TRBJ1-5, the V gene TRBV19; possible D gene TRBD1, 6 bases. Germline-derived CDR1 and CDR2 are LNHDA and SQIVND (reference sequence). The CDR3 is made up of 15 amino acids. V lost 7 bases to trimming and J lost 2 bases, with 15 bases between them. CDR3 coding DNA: TGTGCCAGTACCCCCGGGTCAGGGGGCAATCAGCCCCAGCATTTT. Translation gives CASTPGSGGNQPQHF.

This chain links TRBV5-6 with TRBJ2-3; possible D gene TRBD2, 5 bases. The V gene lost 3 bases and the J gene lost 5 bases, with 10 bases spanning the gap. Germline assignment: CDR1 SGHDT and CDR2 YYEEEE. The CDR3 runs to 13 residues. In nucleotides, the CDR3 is TGTGCCAGCAGCTACGGGGAAGGAGATACGCAGTATTTT. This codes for CASSYGEGDTQYF. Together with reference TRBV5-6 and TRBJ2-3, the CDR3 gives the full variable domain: DAGVTQSPTHLIKTRGQQVTLRCSPKSGHDTVSWYQQALGQGPQFIFQYYEEEERQRGNFPDRFSGHQFPNYSSELNVNALLLGDSALYLCASSYGEGDTQYFGPGTRLTVL.

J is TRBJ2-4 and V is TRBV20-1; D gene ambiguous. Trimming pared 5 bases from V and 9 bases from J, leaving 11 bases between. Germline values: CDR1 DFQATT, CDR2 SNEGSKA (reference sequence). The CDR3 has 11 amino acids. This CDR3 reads CSAPETAIQYF. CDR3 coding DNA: TGCAGTGCTCCCGAAACAGCCATTCAGTACTTC.

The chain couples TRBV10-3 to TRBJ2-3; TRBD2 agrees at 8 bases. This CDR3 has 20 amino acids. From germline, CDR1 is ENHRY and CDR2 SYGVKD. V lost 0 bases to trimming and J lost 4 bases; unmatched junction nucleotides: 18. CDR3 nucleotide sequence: TGTGCCATCAGTGAGTCACTTAACCCGGCGGGGAGCGGGAGCTCAGATACGCAGTATTTT. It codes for CAISESLNPAGSGSSDTQYF.

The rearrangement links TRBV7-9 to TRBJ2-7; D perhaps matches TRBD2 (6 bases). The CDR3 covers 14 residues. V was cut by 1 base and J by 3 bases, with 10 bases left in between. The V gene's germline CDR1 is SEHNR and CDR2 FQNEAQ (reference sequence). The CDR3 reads CASSLVETSYEQYF. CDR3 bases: TGTGCCAGCAGCTTAGTCGAGACTAGCTACGAGCAGTACTTC.

The CDR3 sequence is CASSAWGGRNTEAFF. The CDR3 region has the DNA TGTGCCAGCAGCGCTTGGGGGGGACGAAACACTGAAGCTTTCTTT. The chain recombines TRBV9 with TRBJ1-1; D may be TRBD1 (5 bases). Trimming cost V 3 bases and J 2 bases, with 14 bases left between them. The germline CDR1 and CDR2 sequences are SGDLS and YYNGEE. The CDR3 runs to 15 residues.

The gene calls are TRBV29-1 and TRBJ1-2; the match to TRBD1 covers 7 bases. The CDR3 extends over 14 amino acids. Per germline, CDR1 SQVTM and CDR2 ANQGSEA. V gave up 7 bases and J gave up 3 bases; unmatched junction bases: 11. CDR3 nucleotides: TGCAGCGCGGAAGACAGGGTATGGGACTATGGCTACACCTTC. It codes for CSAEDRVWDYGYTF.

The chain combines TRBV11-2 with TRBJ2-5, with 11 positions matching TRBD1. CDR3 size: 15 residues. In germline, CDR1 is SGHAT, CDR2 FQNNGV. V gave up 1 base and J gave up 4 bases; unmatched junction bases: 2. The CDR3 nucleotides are TGTGCCAGCAGCTTAGGGACAGGGGGCGGAGAGACCCAGTACTTC. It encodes CASSLGTGGGETQYF. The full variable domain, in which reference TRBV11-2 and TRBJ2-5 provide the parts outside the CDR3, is EAGVAQSPRYKIIEKRQSVAFWCNPISGHATLYWYQQILGQGPKLLIQFQNNGVVDDSQLPKDRFSAERLKGVDSTLKIQPAKLEDSAVYLCASSLGTGGGETQYFGPGTRLLVL.

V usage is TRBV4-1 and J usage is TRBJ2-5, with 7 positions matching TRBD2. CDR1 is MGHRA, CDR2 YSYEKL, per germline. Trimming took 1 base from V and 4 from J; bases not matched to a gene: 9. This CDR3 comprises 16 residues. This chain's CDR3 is CASSQVVSWGGETQYF. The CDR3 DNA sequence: TGCGCCAGCAGCCAAGTTGTTTCCTGGGGGGGAGAGACCCAGTACTTC.

The CDR3 here is CASSFVNARTGIREKLFF. The CDR3 nucleotides read TGTGCCAGCAGTTTCGTGAACGCTCGGACAGGGATAAGGGAAAAACTGTTTTTT. The chain has TRBV28 and TRBJ1-4; 8 bases line up with TRBD1. Germline loops: CDR1 MDHEN, CDR2 SYDVKM. CDR3 size: 18 residues. V dropped 3 bases and J dropped 8; count of bases not matched to a gene: 17. Complete variable domain (other parts from reference TRBV28 and TRBJ1-4): DVKVTQSSRYLVKRTGEKVFLECVQDMDHENMFWYRQDPGLGLRLIYFSYDVKMKEKGDIPEGYSVSREKKERFSLILESASTNQTSMYLCASSFVNARTGIREKLFFGSGTQLSVL.

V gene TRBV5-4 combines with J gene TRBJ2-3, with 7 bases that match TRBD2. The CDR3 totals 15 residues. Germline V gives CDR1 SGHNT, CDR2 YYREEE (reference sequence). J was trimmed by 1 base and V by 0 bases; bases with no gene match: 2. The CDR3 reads CASSLVGGGTDTQYF. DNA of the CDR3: TGTGCCAGCAGCTTGGTGGGGGGGGGCACAGATACGCAGTATTTT.

CDR3 region: CASSLVSGDQPQHF. CDR3 nucleotides: TGTGCCAGCAGCTTGGTGTCAGGGGATCAGCCCCAGCATTTT. The rearrangement links TRBV7-9 to TRBJ1-5; tentative D call: TRBD1 (6 bases). CDR3 length: 14 amino acids. Per the germline V gene, CDR1 is SEHNR and CDR2 is FQNEAQ (reference sequence). The ends were cut back, 3 bases at V and 5 bases at J, with 11 bases in the middle.

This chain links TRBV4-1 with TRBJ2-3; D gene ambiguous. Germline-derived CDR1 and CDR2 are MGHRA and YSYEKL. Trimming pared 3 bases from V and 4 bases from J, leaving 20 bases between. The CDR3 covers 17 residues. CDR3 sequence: CASSQSGGPRSADTQYF. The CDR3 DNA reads TGCGCCAGCAGCCAGTCCGGCGGCCCGAGGTCCGCAGATACGCAGTATTTT.

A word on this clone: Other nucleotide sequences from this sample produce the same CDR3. The CDR3 DNA follows: TGTGCCAGCAGCGCCGGGACAGGGGGGTACGAGCAGTACTTC. Protein product: CASSAGTGGYEQYF. The chain employs TRBV9 and TRBJ2-7, with 11 bases fitting TRBD1. J was trimmed by 4 bases and V by 3 bases; bases with no gene match: 3. This CDR3 comprises 14 residues. From germline, CDR1 is SGDLS and CDR2 YYNGEE.

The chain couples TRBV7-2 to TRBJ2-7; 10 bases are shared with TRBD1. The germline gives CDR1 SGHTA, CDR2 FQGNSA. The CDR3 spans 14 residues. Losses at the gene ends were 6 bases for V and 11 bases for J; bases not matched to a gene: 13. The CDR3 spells CASSLSDRGREEYF. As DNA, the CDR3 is TGTGCCAGCAGTCTCAGCGACAGGGGGCGGGAAGAGTACTTC.

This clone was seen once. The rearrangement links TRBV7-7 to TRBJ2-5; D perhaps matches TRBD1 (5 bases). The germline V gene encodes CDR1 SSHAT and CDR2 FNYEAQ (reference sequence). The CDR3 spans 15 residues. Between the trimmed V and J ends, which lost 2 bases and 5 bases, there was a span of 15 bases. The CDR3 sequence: CASSLTGAGWETQYF. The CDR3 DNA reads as TGTGCCAGCAGCTTAACAGGTGCTGGGTGGGAGACCCAGTACTTC. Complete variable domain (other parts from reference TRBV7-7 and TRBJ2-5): GAGVSQSPRYKVTKRGQDVTLRCDPISSHATLYWYQQALGQGPEFLTYFNYEAQPDKSGLPSDRFSAERPEGSISTLTIQRTEQRDSAMYRCASSLTGAGWETQYFGPGTRLLVL.

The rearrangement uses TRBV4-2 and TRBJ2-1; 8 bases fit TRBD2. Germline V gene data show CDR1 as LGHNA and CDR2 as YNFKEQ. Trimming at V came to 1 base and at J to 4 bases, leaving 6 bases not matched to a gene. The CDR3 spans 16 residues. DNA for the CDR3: TGTGCCAGCAGCCAAGGGAGTAGCGGGGTTTACAATGAGCAGTTCTTC. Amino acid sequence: CASSQGSSGVYNEQFF.

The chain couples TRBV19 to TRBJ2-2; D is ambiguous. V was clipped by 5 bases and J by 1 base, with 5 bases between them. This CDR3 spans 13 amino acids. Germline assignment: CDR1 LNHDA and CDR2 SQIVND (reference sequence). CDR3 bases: TGTGCCAGTAGTTATAGGAACACCGGGGAGCTGTTTTTT. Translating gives CASSYRNTGELFF.

This CDR3 is CASSLYSGETNEQFF. The CDR3 DNA sequence: TGTGCCAGCAGTTTATACTCAGGGGAAACCAATGAGCAGTTCTTC. The V call is TRBV27, the J call TRBJ2-1; D is perhaps TRBD1 (6 bases). Germline CDR1 is MNHEY and CDR2 is SMNVEV (reference sequence). The germline V and J ends were trimmed by 1 base and 6 bases, with 13 bases remaining between them. CDR3 size: 15 residues.

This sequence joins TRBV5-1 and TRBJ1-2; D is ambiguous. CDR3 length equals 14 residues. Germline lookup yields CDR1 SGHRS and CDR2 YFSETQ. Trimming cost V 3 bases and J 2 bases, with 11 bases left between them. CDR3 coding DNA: TGCGCCAGCAGCTACGGGAACTCCAACTATGGCTACACCTTC. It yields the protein CASSYGNSNYGYTF.

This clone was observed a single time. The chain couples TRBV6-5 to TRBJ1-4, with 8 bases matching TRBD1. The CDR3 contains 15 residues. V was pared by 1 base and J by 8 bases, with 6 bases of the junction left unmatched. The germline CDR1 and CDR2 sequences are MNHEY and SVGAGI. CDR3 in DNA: TGTGCCAGCAGTTACTTGACAGGGGTAGGAGAAAAACTGTTTTTT. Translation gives CASSYLTGVGEKLFF.